This T cell receptor beta chain was recovered during a study of T cells in Graves' hyperthyroidism and ophthalmopathy. Ten or more counts support this clonotype. Its target is not known. Each diagnosis drew on symptoms, thyroxine, TRAb, thyroid ultrasound and orbital computed tomography findings. TCR beta CDR3 regions were amplified from RNA. An initial round of RT-PCR targeting the TCR CDR3 relied on the HTBI primer set. A single record per CDR3 protein comes from TCRdb applying MiXCR to the multiplex PCR reads. The sample lists under 300,000 distinct CDR3 sequences, roughly 15% occurring once. Study results and limitations: Blood also showed most of the thyroid clonotypes that were expanded above 0.001.

What was sequenced was blood. The clonotype originates from a woman aged 45-60 years with Graves' hyperthyroidism that later progressed to Graves' ophthalmopathy.

CDR3 residues: CASSLFRDTDTQYF. The CDR3, as DNA: TGCGCCAGCAGCTTGTTCAGGGACACAGATACGCAGTATTTT. J is TRBJ2-3 and V is TRBV5-1, with D tentatively TRBD1 (5 bases). V was clipped by 1 base and J by 2 bases, with 8 bases between them. CDR1 is SGHRS, CDR2 YFSETQ, per germline. This CDR3 spans 14 amino acids. The variable domain in full, completed from reference TRBV5-1 and TRBJ2-3, reads KAGVTQTPRYLIKTRGQQVTLSCSPISGHRSVSWYQQTPGQGLQFLFEYFSETQRNKGNFPGRFSGRQFSNSRSEMNVSTLELGDSALYLCASSLFRDTDTQYFGPGTRLTVL.